The 9 T cell receptor beta chains below all came from one sample that was sequenced in a study of vaccination and CD4 T cells after COVID-19 (dated by TCRdb to the early 2020s). The treatment or condition label corresponds to: approximately nine-day PBMC culture with coronavirus spike peptide pools or control peptides (ViraFEST assay). Libraries were prepared through PCR. TCRdb lists the instrument as Illumina iSeq 100. At the Johns Hopkins FTIC core, DNA from the cultured CD4+ T cells underwent TCR sequencing with the Oncomine TCR Beta short-read assay. The public sequencing data were trimmed at Q25 with fastp and processed into clonotypes with MiXCR by TCRdb, which kept only in-frame beta chains. Entries are consolidated by CDR3 protein sequence, retaining the most common genes and DNA. Across this sample there are approximately 12,000 distinct CDR3 sequences, with less than 65% seen only once. The top ten constitute 26% of the sample.

What these receptors recognize is not known. This specimen consisted of CD4+ T cells from blood, cultured in vitro, obtained before SARS-CoV-2 vaccination. The receptors shown here come from a human donor who had recovered from COVID-19.

The V gene is TRBV6-2 or TRBV6-3, the J gene TRBJ2-1; D call uncertain. The CDR3 consists of 14 residues. V lost 0 bases to trimming and J lost 3 bases, with 6 bases between them. Germline CDR1 MNHEY, CDR2 SVGEGT. Written as DNA, the CDR3 is TGTGCCAGCAGTTACTCATACGGCTACAATGAGCAGTTCTTC. Its protein product is CASSYSYGYNEQFF.

The chain combines TRBV15 with TRBJ2-5; tentatively, D is TRBD2 (6 bases). Trimming removed 0 bases at V and 7 bases at J, with 15 bases between. The CDR3 loop spans 15 amino acids. Germline lookup yields CDR1 LNHNV and CDR2 YYDKDF (reference sequence). CDR3 nucleotide sequence: TGTGCCACCAGCAGAGAAAATGCGGGGAGCGGGACCCAGTACTTC. Amino acid sequence: CATSRENAGSGTQYF. The full variable domain, completed using reference TRBV15 and TRBJ2-5, is DAMVIQNPRYQVTQFGKPVTLSCSQTLNHNVMYWYQQKSSQAPKLLFHYYDKDFNNEADTPDNFQSRRPNTSFCFLDIRSPGLGDTAMYLCATSRENAGSGTQYFGPGTRLLVL.

The chain uses TRBV7-2 and TRBJ1-1, with D unclear. Trimming removed 5 bases at V and 7 bases at J, with 11 bases between. The CDR3 has 12 residues. The germline gives CDR1 SGHTA, CDR2 FQGNSA. The CDR3 protein is CASSLEGVEAFF. In DNA, the CDR3 is TGTGCCAGCAGCCTTGAGGGTGTTGAAGCTTTCTTT. Filled out from reference TRBV7-2 and TRBJ1-1, the complete variable domain reads GAGVSQSPSNKVTEKGKDVELRCDPISGHTALYWYRQSLGQGLEFLIYFQGNSAPDKSGLPSDRFSAERTGGSVSTLTIQRTQQEDSAVYLCASSLEGVEAFFGQGTRLTVV.

The rearrangement uses TRBV14 and TRBJ2-1, with 13 bases aligning to TRBD2. CDR3 length: 18 amino acids. CDR1 and CDR2 from the germline V gene are SGHDN and FVKESK. J was trimmed by 7 bases and V by 3 bases; bases with no gene match: 12. CDR3 coding DNA: TGTGCCAGCAGCCACCTCCCTGCGGGACTAGCGGGATTAAATGAGCAGTTCTTC. This codes for CASSHLPAGLAGLNEQFF.

This sequence joins TRBV7-9 and TRBJ2-5, with 15 positions matching TRBD2. CDR1 is SEHNR, CDR2 FQNEAQ, per germline (reference sequence). Trimming cost V 5 bases and J 13 bases; bases outside gene matches: 8. The CDR3 extends over 14 amino acids. The CDR3 here is CASSNWTSGRGPYF. In DNA form, the CDR3 reads TGTGCCAGCAGCAACTGGACTAGCGGGAGGGGTCCGTACTTC.

The J gene is TRBJ2-2, the V gene TRBV19, with D unresolved. The CDR3 is 14 residues long. Between the trimmed V and J ends, which lost 4 bases and 7 bases, there was a span of 13 bases. Germline V gene sequence: CDR1 LNHDA, CDR2 SQIVND (reference sequence). CDR3 protein: CASSTQGRSGELFF. CDR3 nucleotides: TGTGCCAGTAGTACGCAAGGGCGTAGCGGGGAGCTGTTTTTT.

The chain is built from TRBV9 and TRBJ2-1; D is unclear. The CDR3 totals 18 residues. Germline V gene sequence: CDR1 SGDLS, CDR2 YYNGEE. Trimming pared 0 bases from V and 5 bases from J, leaving 21 bases between. The CDR3 DNA follows: TGTGCCAGCAGCGTAGATGGACCCCCTCTGATTTACAACAATGAGCAGTTCTTC. Translating it yields CASSVDGPPLIYNNEQFF.

The gene calls are TRBV10-3 and TRBJ2-1, with unresolved D. V was pared by 7 bases and J by 3 bases, with 19 bases between. The CDR3 contains 16 residues. Looked up from germline, CDR1 is ENHRY and CDR2 is SYGVKD. The chain's CDR3 is CAINEPRGKGYNEQFF. CDR3 in DNA: TGTGCCATCAACGAACCCCGTGGGAAGGGCTACAATGAGCAGTTCTTC.

This clonotype was observed a single time. The chain combines TRBV15 with TRBJ1-4; no firm D call. Germline V CDR1 and CDR2: LNHNV, YYDKDF (reference sequence). The CDR3 spans 13 residues. V was trimmed by 0 bases and J by 12 bases, leaving 11 bases between them. The CDR3 here is CATSREFVRELFF. CDR3 nucleotide sequence: TGTGCCACCAGCAGAGAGTTTGTACGGGAACTGTTTTTT.